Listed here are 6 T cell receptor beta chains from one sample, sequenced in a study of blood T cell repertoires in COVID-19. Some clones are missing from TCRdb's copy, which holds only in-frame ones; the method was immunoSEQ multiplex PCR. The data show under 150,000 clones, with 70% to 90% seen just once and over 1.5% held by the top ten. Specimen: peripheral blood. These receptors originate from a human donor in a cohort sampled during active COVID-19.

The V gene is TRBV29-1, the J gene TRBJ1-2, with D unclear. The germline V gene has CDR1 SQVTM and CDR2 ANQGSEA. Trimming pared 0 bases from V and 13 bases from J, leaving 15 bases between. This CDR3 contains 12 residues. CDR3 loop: CSVEDVPLGLTF. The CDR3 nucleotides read TGCAGCGTTGAAGACGTCCCTCTTGGGCTCACCTTC.

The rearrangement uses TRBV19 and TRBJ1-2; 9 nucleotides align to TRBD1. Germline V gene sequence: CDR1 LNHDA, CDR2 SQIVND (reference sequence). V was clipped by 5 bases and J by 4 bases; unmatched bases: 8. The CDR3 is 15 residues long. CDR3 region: CASSSHRGRGYGYTF. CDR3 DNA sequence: TGTGCCAGTAGTTCCCACAGGGGGCGCGGCTATGGCTACACCTTC.

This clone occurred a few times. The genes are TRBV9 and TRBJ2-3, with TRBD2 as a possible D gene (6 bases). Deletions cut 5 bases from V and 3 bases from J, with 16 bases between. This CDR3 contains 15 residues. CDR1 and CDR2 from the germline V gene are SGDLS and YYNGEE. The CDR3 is CASSSFGGKTDTQYF. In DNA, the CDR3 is TGTGCCAGCAGTTCGTTCGGCGGGAAAACAGATACGCAGTATTTT.

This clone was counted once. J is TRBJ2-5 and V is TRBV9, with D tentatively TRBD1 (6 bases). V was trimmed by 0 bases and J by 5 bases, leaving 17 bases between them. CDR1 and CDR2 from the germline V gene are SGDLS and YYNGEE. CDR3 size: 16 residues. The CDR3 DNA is TGTGCCAGCAGCGTAGAAGGGGGAAGGCCCCAGGAGACCCAGTACTTC. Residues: CASSVEGGRPQETQYF.

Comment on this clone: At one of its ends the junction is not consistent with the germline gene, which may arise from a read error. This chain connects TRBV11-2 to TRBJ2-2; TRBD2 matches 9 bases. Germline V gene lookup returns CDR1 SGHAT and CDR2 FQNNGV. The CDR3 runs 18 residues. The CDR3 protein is CARSFGAGGPRGTGELFF. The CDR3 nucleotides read TGTGCCCGCAGCTTCGGGGCGGGGGGGCCACGTGGCACCGGGGAGCTGTTTTTT.

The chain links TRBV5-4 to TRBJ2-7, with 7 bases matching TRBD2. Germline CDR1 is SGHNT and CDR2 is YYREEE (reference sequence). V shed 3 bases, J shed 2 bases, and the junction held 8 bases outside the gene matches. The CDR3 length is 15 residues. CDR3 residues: CASSSQSGVAYEQYF. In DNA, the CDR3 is TGTGCCAGCAGCTCCCAAAGCGGGGTCGCCTACGAGCAGTACTTC.